These T cell receptor beta chains were read from a single sample in a study of post-analysis software for immune sequencing data. TCRdb re-called the PCR reads through MiXCR, storing one row per CDR3 protein. The sample shows 750,000 to 900,000 distinct CDR3 sequences, 46% of them seen only once. The sequencing input was blood. These receptors were taken from a girl aged 5-17 years with multiple sclerosis. The CDR3 runs from the conserved cysteine through the conserved F or W. D genes are given only for firm matches. Expanded clones get a size class; other rows say once, few or many, or leave the size out.

d_gene	v_gene	abundance	j_gene	CDR3aa	CDR3nt
NA	TRBV5-6	few	TRBJ2-7	CASSSPGRDEQYF	TGTGCCAGCAGCTCTCCAGGTAGGGACGAGCAGTACTTC
TRBD1	TRBV29-1	NA	TRBJ2-3	CSVEDGRQGASPDTQYF	TGCAGCGTTGAAGACGGACGACAGGGGGCCAGCCCAGATACGCAGTATTTT
NA	TRBV10-3	NA	TRBJ2-4	CAISEALAKNIQYF	TGTGCCATCAGTGAGGCGTTAGCCAAAAACATTCAGTACTTC
TRBD2	TRBV20-1	few	TRBJ2-5	CSARDGVAGQETQYF	TGCAGTGCTAGAGACGGCGTAGCGGGCCAAGAGACCCAGTACTTC
NA	TRBV13	NA	TRBJ2-3	CASSLAPRGKTDTQYF	TGTGCCAGCAGCTTAGCCCCCCGGGGTAAGACAGATACGCAGTATTTT
TRBD2	TRBV7-3	NA	TRBJ2-5	CASSLWTSEETQYF	TGTGCCAGCAGCCTTTGGACTAGCGAGGAGACCCAGTACTTC
TRBD2	TRBV9	once	TRBJ2-3	CASSVGPSGRGDTQYF	TGTGCCAGCAGCGTAGGGCCTAGCGGGAGAGGAGATACGCAGTATTTT
NA	TRBV12-3/TRBV12-4	NA	TRBJ1-5	CASSLPQGFNQPQHF	TGTGCCAGCAGTCTCCCACAGGGTTTCAATCAGCCCCAGCATTTT
NA	TRBV6-1	NA	TRBJ1-1	CASFPWEGVNTEAFF	TGTGCCAGCTTCCCATGGGAGGGTGTGAACACTGAAGCTTTCTTT
TRBD2	TRBV19	few	TRBJ2-5	CASSDGGLAEETQYF	TGTGCCAGTAGTGATGGCGGACTAGCGGAAGAGACCCAGTACTTC
NA	TRBV6-2/TRBV6-3	NA	TRBJ2-2	CASRVSAGELFF	TGTGCCAGCAGAGTATCCGCCGGGGAGCTGTTTTTT
TRBD1	TRBV7-8	NA	TRBJ1-1	CASSPTGAGGTEAFF	TGTGCCAGCAGCCCCACAGGGGCCGGGGGCACTGAAGCTTTCTTT
TRBD1	TRBV3-1	NA	TRBJ1-6	CASSTQGSNSPLHF	TGTGCCAGCAGCACACAGGGGAGCAATTCACCCCTCCACTTT
NA	TRBV7-9	NA	TRBJ2-3	CASSTPTLEDTQYF	TGTGCCAGCAGCACACCGACCCTTGAGGATACGCAGTATTTT
TRBD2	TRBV18	NA	TRBJ2-1	CASSPLGTSGSDGLQFEQFF	TGTGCCAGCTCACCACTAGGGACTAGCGGGAGTGATGGGTTACAATTCGAGCAGTTCTTC
NA	TRBV30	NA	TRBJ2-1	CAWNYRPEGGQFF	TGTGCCTGGAACTATAGGCCGGAAGGGGGGCAGTTCTTC
NA	TRBV29-1	few	TRBJ2-4	CSVVGALAKNIQYF	TGCAGCGTTGTTGGGGCTCTAGCCAAAAACATTCAGTACTTC
NA	TRBV5-1	NA	TRBJ2-7	CASSSNRAEQYF	TGCGCCAGCAGCTCGAACAGGGCCGAGCAGTACTTC
TRBD2	TRBV6-6	few	TRBJ2-7	CASTGTSGPRPYEQYF	TGTGCCAGCACCGGGACTAGCGGACCACGTCCCTACGAGCAGTACTTC
TRBD2	TRBV5-5	NA	TRBJ2-3	CASSSGLAGVGSTDTQYF	TGTGCCAGCAGCTCGGGACTAGCGGGAGTTGGTAGCACAGATACGCAGTATTTT
NA	TRBV2	NA	TRBJ2-7	CASIRELAYEQYF	TGTGCCAGCATTCGGGAATTAGCCTACGAGCAGTACTTC
TRBD2	TRBV6-1	NA	TRBJ2-7	CASSEVAGGTLYEQYF	TGTGCCAGCAGTGAAGTAGCGGGAGGGACCCTTTACGAGCAGTACTTC
NA	TRBV12-3/TRBV12-4	NA	TRBJ2-1	CASNLGSDHYNEQFF	TGTGCCAGCAACCTGGGGTCGGACCATTACAATGAGCAGTTCTTC
NA	TRBV6-2/TRBV6-3	few	TRBJ2-1	CASSGGTHPFF	TGTGCCAGCAGTGGGGGGACCCACCCGTTCTTC
NA	TRBV12-3/TRBV12-4	NA	TRBJ2-5	CASSLGRAGEETQYF	TGTGCCAGCAGTTTAGGCAGGGCAGGGGAAGAGACCCAGTACTTC
TRBD1	TRBV6-5	few	TRBJ2-5	CASSPLDRDKTQYF	TGTGCCAGCAGTCCCCTCGACAGGGATAAGACCCAGTACTTC
TRBD2	TRBV12-3/TRBV12-4	NA	TRBJ2-5	CASSFGLADPQETQYF	TGTGCCAGCAGTTTTGGACTAGCGGACCCTCAAGAGACCCAGTACTTC
TRBD2	TRBV7-9	few	TRBJ2-5	CASSHGLAGGHQETQYF	TGTGCCAGCAGCCATGGACTAGCGGGAGGGCACCAAGAGACCCAGTACTTC
TRBD2	TRBV20-1	NA	TRBJ2-7	CSAGTGLAWNEQYF	TGCAGTGCTGGGACGGGACTAGCGTGGAACGAGCAGTACTTC
NA	TRBV7-9	NA	TRBJ2-1	CASSFNAQRALNEQFF	TGTGCCAGCAGCTTTAACGCGCAGCGGGCGTTAAATGAGCAGTTCTTC
TRBD2	TRBV7-2	NA	TRBJ2-5	CASSLEGLADQETQYF	TGTGCCAGCAGCTTAGAGGGACTAGCCGACCAAGAGACCCAGTACTTC
TRBD2	TRBV20-1	NA	TRBJ2-7	CSARTSGSSYEQYF	TGCAGTGCTAGAACTAGCGGGAGTTCCTACGAGCAGTACTTC
NA	TRBV7-4	NA	TRBJ1-2	CASSPRTADGYTF	TGTGCCAGCAGCCCCCGGACAGCGGATGGCTACACCTTC
NA	TRBV7-2	NA	TRBJ2-1	CASSFKSGRGNEQFF	TGTGCCAGCAGCTTTAAAAGTGGCAGGGGCAATGAGCAGTTCTTC
NA	TRBV5-1	NA	TRBJ2-7	CASSSSGPHYEQYF	TGCGCCAGCAGCTCAAGTGGACCCCACTACGAGCAGTACTTC
NA	TRBV10-2	few	TRBJ1-1	CATREGTEAFF	TGCGCCACCCGCGAAGGGACTGAAGCTTTCTTT
NA	TRBV29-1	NA	TRBJ1-1	CSVEGGLNTEAFF	TGCAGCGTTGAGGGGGGACTGAACACTGAAGCTTTCTTT
NA	TRBV7-8	NA	TRBJ2-5	CASSLRAATYDEALQETQYF	TGTGCCAGCAGCTTAAGGGCAGCGACTTACGACGAGGCCCTCCAAGAGACCCAGTACTTC